The 28 T cell receptor beta chains reported below all come from one sample, sequenced in a study of radiotherapy plus CTLA-4 blockade in lung cancer. Repertoires were generated with immunoSEQ multiplex PCR, while TCRdb's copy carries only in-frame clones and drops some. The repertoire holds approximately 110,000 clones, more than 65% seen once, with less than 4% in the top ten. The sample was peripheral blood, taken from a patient treated with radiotherapy plus ipilimumab. These receptors were obtained from a human donor with non-small cell lung cancer that progressed on radiotherapy plus ipilimumab. Some clones in this sample may be carry-over from other donors' samples.

The V and J genes are TRBV2 and TRBJ2-7; D is possibly TRBD1 (6 bases). The germline V gene has CDR1 SNHLY and CDR2 FYNNEI. The CDR3 is 14 amino acids. Trimming left V 6 bases short and J 3 bases short, with 15 bases between. CDR3 protein: CASRPDRSNYEQYF. The DNA for the CDR3 is TGTGCCAGCAGACCTGACAGGTCAAACTACGAGCAGTACTTC.

This clone was observed a single time. This chain links TRBV5-4 with TRBJ2-4; 8 positions match TRBD2. The J segment lost 6 bases and the V segment lost 4 bases, leaving 9 bases of the junction unmatched. CDR3 length: 15 amino acids. Per germline, CDR1 SGHNT and CDR2 YYREEE (reference sequence). The CDR3 nucleotides read TGTGCCAGCAGCCTTAAAGCGGGGGCATTAAACATTCAGTACTTC. Encoded protein: CASSLKAGALNIQYF.

The chain is built from TRBV7-9 and TRBJ1-2; D is undetermined. This CDR3 comprises 13 residues. V was clipped by 3 bases and J by 0 bases, with 5 bases between them. Germline V gene data show CDR1 as SEHNR and CDR2 as FQNEAQ (reference sequence). CDR3 residues: CASSFPANYGYTF. The CDR3 DNA follows: TGTGCCAGCAGCTTCCCAGCTAACTATGGCTACACCTTC.

The genes are TRBV10-3 and TRBJ2-2; 9 bases are a match to TRBD1. The CDR3 runs to 17 residues. Germline V gene sequence: CDR1 ENHRY, CDR2 SYGVKD. V lost 2 bases to trimming and J lost 1 base; unmatched junction nucleotides: 5. This CDR3 reads CAISEPPTGGNTGELFF. The CDR3 coding sequence is TGTGCCATCAGTGAGCCCCCGACAGGGGGGAACACCGGGGAGCTGTTTTTT.

This clone has only one observation. The chain joins TRBV4-3 to TRBJ2-3, with 7 nucleotides matching TRBD2. V gave up 4 bases and J gave up 2 bases; unmatched junction bases: 3. The germline V gene encodes CDR1 LGHNA and CDR2 YSLEER. The CDR3 has 14 residues. CDR3 DNA sequence: TGCGCCAGCAGCCGGGGGGGATACACAGATACGCAGTATTTT. Its protein is CASSRGGYTDTQYF.

J is TRBJ2-5 and V is TRBV5-6; D might be TRBD2 (5 bases). Germline V gives CDR1 SGHDT, CDR2 YYEEEE. Trimming pared 5 bases from V and 11 bases from J, leaving 22 bases between. The CDR3 runs to 14 residues. CDR3: CASSPWGVSFGQYF. The CDR3, as DNA: TGTGCCAGCAGTCCTTGGGGAGTCAGTTTTGGGCAGTACTTC. Combining the CDR3 with reference TRBV5-6 and TRBJ2-5 gives the whole variable domain DAGVTQSPTHLIKTRGQQVTLRCSPKSGHDTVSWYQQALGQGPQFIFQYYEEEERQRGNFPDRFSGHQFPNYSSELNVNALLLGDSALYLCASSPWGVSFGQYFGPGTRLLVL.

The CDR3 region is CATENSNQPQHF. The CDR3 coding sequence is TGTGCCACAGAGAATAGCAATCAGCCCCAGCATTTT. The genes are TRBV6-6 and TRBJ1-5; D gene unclear. Trimming stripped 10 bases from V and 0 bases from J, with 7 bases between. The germline V gene encodes CDR1 MNHNY and CDR2 SVGAGI (reference sequence). The CDR3 is 12 amino acids.

V and J are TRBV19 and TRBJ1-3; D remains ambiguous. The CDR3 loop spans 17 amino acids. Per the germline V gene, CDR1 is LNHDA and CDR2 is SQIVND (reference sequence). V lost 2 bases to trimming and J lost 0 bases, with 14 bases between them. The CDR3 loop reads CASSISLGDSSGNTIYF. CDR3 in DNA: TGTGCCAGTAGTATATCCTTGGGAGACTCCTCTGGAAACACCATATATTTT.

The chain recombines TRBV5-6 with TRBJ1-4, with D perhaps TRBD1 (5 bases). Trimming left V 1 base short and J 5 bases short, with 12 bases between. The germline V gene encodes CDR1 SGHDT and CDR2 YYEEEE. The CDR3 is made up of 15 amino acids. The CDR3 protein is CASSLSRVKNEKLFF. CDR3 DNA: TGTGCCAGCAGCTTGAGCAGGGTAAAGAATGAAAAACTGTTTTTT.

The chain uses TRBV5-4 and TRBJ2-2; 7 bases match TRBD2. Per the germline V gene, CDR1 is SGHNT and CDR2 is YYREEE (reference sequence). The CDR3 is 17 amino acids. With 6 bases clipped from V and 2 bases from J, the junction kept 13 bases outside the gene matches. The CDR3 protein is CASTPVGAGVNTGELFF. The CDR3 coding sequence is TGTGCCAGCACTCCGGTTGGTGCGGGGGTTAACACCGGGGAGCTGTTTTTT. The full variable domain, rest sourced from reference TRBV5-4 and TRBJ2-2, is ETGVTQSPTHLIKTRGQQVTLRCSSQSGHNTVSWYQQALGQGPQFIFQYYREEENGRGNFPPRFSGLQFPNYSSELNVNALELDDSALYLCASTPVGAGVNTGELFFGEGSRLTVL.

The rearrangement uses TRBV5-6 and TRBJ2-5, with a tentative D call TRBD1 (6 bases). The assigned J gene may be wrong: the sequence end matches TRBJ2-7 better. CDR3 size: 16 residues. In germline, CDR1 is SGHDT, CDR2 YYEEEE. The CDR3 DNA follows: TGTGCCAGCAGCCCCCTCGGCAGACAGGCGAGCTACGAGCAGTACTTC. Translating gives CASSPLGRQASYEQYF.

This clone was picked up a small number of times. The V gene is TRBV15, the J gene TRBJ2-5, with D possibly TRBD2 on 7 matching bases. V was pared by 0 bases and J by 7 bases, with 12 bases between. The CDR3 runs to 14 residues. CDR1 is LNHNV and CDR2 is YYDKDF in the germline V gene (reference sequence). The CDR3 bases are TGTGCCACCAGCAGAGATGCGGGGGCGGGGACCCAGTACTTC. It specifies CATSRDAGAGTQYF.

This clone appeared a few times. The chain employs TRBV11-3 and TRBJ2-1; 7 nucleotides agree with TRBD2. V was clipped by 5 bases and J by 0 bases; unmatched bases: 19. The CDR3 totals 20 residues. Germline lookup yields CDR1 SGHNT and CDR2 YENEEA. CDR3 in DNA: TGTGCCAGCAGCCCCCCCTCTATGCTAGCGGAGCCCCTCTCCTACAATGAGCAGTTCTTC. Protein sequence: CASSPPSMLAEPLSYNEQFF. Full variable domain (outside the CDR3, taken from reference TRBV11-3 and TRBJ2-1): EAGVVQSPRYKIIEKKQPVAFWCNPISGHNTLYWYLQNLGQGPELLIRYENEEAVDDSQLPKDRFSAERLKGVDSTLKIQPAELGDSAVYLCASSPPSMLAEPLSYNEQFFGPGTRLTVL.

The CDR3 nucleotides read TGCAGCGTTGAAGAGACTAAGATTGACAGGTTCTACAATGAGCAGTTCTTC. Translated, it gives CSVEETKIDRFYNEQFF. This chain joins TRBV29-1 and TRBJ2-1; perhaps TRBD1 as D (6 bases). V lost 0 bases and J lost 3, with 18 bases in between. This CDR3 has 17 residues. Looked up from germline, CDR1 is SQVTM and CDR2 is ANQGSEA.

The V gene is TRBV7-9, the J gene TRBJ1-1; D is possibly TRBD1 (5 bases). This CDR3 has 13 residues. Germline-derived CDR1 and CDR2 are SEHNR and FQNEAQ (reference sequence). Between the trimmed V and J ends, which lost 0 bases and 7 bases, there was a span of 9 bases. The CDR3 reads CASSLAGVGEAFF. CDR3 in DNA: TGTGCCAGCAGCTTAGCAGGGGTTGGTGAAGCTTTCTTT.

This clone was recorded only once. The chain combines TRBV4-3 with TRBJ1-1, with D maybe TRBD1 (6 bases). Trimming removed 0 bases from V and 5 bases from J, with 19 bases in between. Germline-derived CDR1 and CDR2 are LGHNA and YSLEER. The CDR3 extends over 17 amino acids. The CDR3 nucleotides read TGCGCCAGCAGCCAAGATCAAGTTCGGGGGCGGTGGACTGAAGCTTTCTTT. The encoded protein is CASSQDQVRGRWTEAFF.

This chain uses TRBV12-1 with TRBJ2-3; the D call of TRBD2 is as the table states it, not checked on the DNA. TRBV12-1 is reported as a pseudogene. The CDR3 covers 16 residues. The CDR3 sequence: CASSQGTSGGADTQYF. CDR3 DNA: TGTGCCAGCAGCCAAGGGACTAGCGGGGGGGCCGATACGCAGTATTTT.

V and J are TRBV7-9 and TRBJ2-5; 10 bases align to TRBD2. Looked up from germline, CDR1 is SEHNR and CDR2 is FQNEAQ (reference sequence). The CDR3 has 15 amino acids. Trimming removed 3 bases from V and 1 base from J; junction bases left unmatched: 2. In DNA, the CDR3 is TGTGCCAGCAGCTTTAGCGGGGGGACCCAAGAGACCCAGTACTTC. Protein: CASSFSGGTQETQYF.

This rearrangement joins TRBV7-9 to TRBJ2-7, with 10 bases lining up with TRBD2. Germline CDR1 is SEHNR and CDR2 is FQNEAQ (reference sequence). The trim removed 2 bases at V and 4 bases at J, leaving 5 bases unmatched. The CDR3 covers 15 residues. CDR3 residues: CASSLPTSGVYEQYF. DNA for the CDR3: TGTGCCAGCAGCTTACCCACTAGCGGGGTATACGAGCAGTACTTC. Full variable domain (outside the CDR3, taken from reference TRBV7-9 and TRBJ2-7): DTGVSQNPRHKITKRGQNVTFRCDPISEHNRLYWYRQTLGQGPEFLTYFQNEAQLEKSRLLSDRFSAERPKGSFSTLEIQRTEQGDSAMYLCASSLPTSGVYEQYFGPGTRLTVT.

This chain joins TRBV2 and TRBJ1-6; maybe TRBD1 (6 bases). CDR1 and CDR2 (germline): SNHLY, FYNNEI. V was cut by 7 bases and J by 2 bases, with 9 bases left in between. There are 14 residues in the CDR3. This chain's CDR3 is CASTDRTYNSPLHF. CDR3 sequence (DNA): TGTGCCAGCACGGACAGAACCTATAATTCACCCCTCCACTTT.

The CDR3 bases are TGTGCCACCAGCGGCTGGGGGAGGGGGCAGGGCAACTACGAGCAGTACTTC. Amino acid sequence: CATSGWGRGQGNYEQYF. The gene calls are TRBV15 and TRBJ2-7; D may match TRBD1 or TRBD2 (7 bases each). V was pared by 5 bases and J by 3 bases, with 23 bases between. The germline CDR1 and CDR2 sequences are LNHNV and YYDKDF (reference sequence). CDR3 length: 17 residues.

J is TRBJ1-5 and V is TRBV6-5; D is undetermined. The germline gives CDR1 MNHEY, CDR2 SVGAGI. The CDR3 is made up of 13 amino acids. Trimming removed 2 bases from V and 0 bases from J, with 2 bases in between. The CDR3 DNA sequence: TGTGCCAGCAGTTACGATAGCAATCAGCCCCAGCATTTT. Its translation: CASSYDSNQPQHF.

The chain uses TRBV29-1 and TRBJ1-5, with D perhaps TRBD1 (5 bases). This CDR3 region has 14 residues. CDR1 is SQVTM and CDR2 is ANQGSEA in the germline V gene. Trimming cost V 4 bases and J 2 bases, with 12 bases left between them. CDR3 sequence: CSVGGGVGNQPQHF. The CDR3 region has the DNA TGCAGCGTTGGGGGGGGAGTAGGCAATCAGCCCCAGCATTTT.

The chain joins TRBV13 to TRBJ2-5; 10 bases match TRBD2. The CDR3 is 16 amino acids. Looked up from germline, CDR1 is PRHDT and CDR2 is FYEKMQ (reference sequence). The junction had 11 bases not matched to a gene; V was cut back by 10 bases and J by 0 bases. This CDR3 is CATSQRGGANQETQYF. CDR3 bases: TGTGCCACGAGCCAGCGGGGGGGGGCCAACCAAGAGACCCAGTACTTC.

J is TRBJ1-6 and V is TRBV5-1; 8 bases agree with TRBD1. The trim removed 0 bases at V and 3 bases at J, leaving 2 bases unmatched. The CDR3 has 16 amino acids. The germline V gene encodes CDR1 SGHRS and CDR2 YFSETQ. In DNA form, the CDR3 reads TGCGCCAGCAGCTTGGACAGGGGGAACTATAATTCACCCCTCCACTTT. Its protein product is CASSLDRGNYNSPLHF. Based on the CDR3 plus reference TRBV5-1 and TRBJ1-6, the full variable domain is KAGVTQTPRYLIKTRGQQVTLSCSPISGHRSVSWYQQTPGQGLQFLFEYFSETQRNKGNFPGRFSGRQFSNSRSEMNVSTLELGDSALYLCASSLDRGNYNSPLHFGNGTRLTVT.

V gene TRBV18 combines with J gene TRBJ2-5; TRBD1 aligns across 9 bases. The CDR3 contains 14 residues. With 7 bases clipped from V and 4 bases from J, the junction kept 7 bases outside the gene matches. CDR1 KGHSH and CDR2 LQKENI come from the germline V gene. CDR3 bases: TGTGCCAGCTTAACCGGGACAGGGAGAGAGACCCAGTACTTC. The encoded protein is CASLTGTGRETQYF.

The chain has TRBV4-2 and TRBJ2-2; either TRBD1 or TRBD2 may fit D (5 bases each). The CDR3 runs to 14 residues. The germline V gene encodes CDR1 LGHNA and CDR2 YNFKEQ. The germline V and J ends were trimmed by 3 bases and 4 bases, with 9 bases remaining between them. CDR3 nucleotides: TGTGCCAGCAGCCACGGGACGGTCACCGGGGAGCTGTTTTTT. Protein sequence: CASSHGTVTGELFF.

The gene calls are TRBV30 and TRBJ1-2; TRBD1 matches at 8 bases. Trimming took 7 bases from V and 1 from J; bases not matched to a gene: 8. The CDR3 is 14 amino acids. Germline assignment: CDR1 GTSNPN and CDR2 SVGIG (reference sequence). The CDR3 spells CASTGTGNNYGYTF. The CDR3 DNA reads as TGTGCCTCCACCGGGACAGGAAATAACTATGGCTACACCTTC.